The present T cell receptor beta chain was sequenced within a study of blood T cells in healthy people across ages. The CDR3 sequence is 16 residues long. Trimming took 1 base from V and 4 from J; bases not matched to a gene: 11. Germline CDR1 is DFQATT and CDR2 is SNEGSKA (reference sequence). A second 7 to 11 cycle PCR used barcoded and J-beta primers. Researchers report that a template-switch adaptor with 12 random nucleotides tagged each cDNA molecule. TCRdb passed the 5' RACE reads through MiXCR, listing each CDR3 protein once. Of around 800,000 distinct CDR3 sequences listed, more than 35% are singletons.

The receptor was derived from a man aged 80 or over in good health. This sequence joins TRBV20-1 and TRBJ1-2; TRBD1 matches at 8 bases. Material: blood. The CDR3 DNA reads as TGCAGTGCTAGAGCACAGGGGGACTATCGTTCCTATGGCTACACCTTC. Amino acids: CSARAQGDYRSYGYTF.